These 3 T cell receptor beta chains share one sample of origin, sequenced in a study of blood T cell repertoires in COVID-19. Profiled with immunoSEQ multiplex PCR; TCRdb holds only in-frame clones, not every one. The sample holds some 170,000 clones, less than 90% seen once. The sample comprised PBMCs or T cells enriched from blood (not recorded which). Receptors originate from a human donor with acute COVID-19. The donor label of this sample is uncertain.

Regarding this clone: Other DNA sequences within the sample encode an identical CDR3. The rearrangement links TRBV5-1 to TRBJ2-3; D ambiguous. Germline CDR1 is SGHRS and CDR2 is YFSETQ. The CDR3 has 14 amino acids. V was shortened by 2 bases and J by 0 bases, with 7 bases between the two germline ends. CDR3 sequence: CASSLIPSTDTQYF. The CDR3 region has the DNA TGCGCCAGCAGCTTAATCCCGAGCACAGATACGCAGTATTTT.

This clone has only one observation. The V call is TRBV7-3, the J call TRBJ2-3; 8 positions agree with TRBD2. CDR1 and CDR2 (germline): SGHTA, FQGTGA. The CDR3 is made up of 14 amino acids. V was clipped by 5 bases and J by 5 bases; unmatched bases: 6. DNA for the CDR3: TGTGCCAGCAGCCCGGGGGGGGCGGGAGATACGCAGTATTTT. Translated: CASSPGGAGDTQYF.

A few counts support this clone. V usage is TRBV5-1 and J usage is TRBJ1-2, with 7 nucleotides matching TRBD1. CDR1 and CDR2 (germline): SGHRS, YFSETQ. With 2 bases clipped from V and 6 bases from J, the junction kept 10 bases outside the gene matches. The CDR3 has 15 amino acids. CDR3 nucleotides: TGCGCCAGCAGCTTAACAACCGGGACAGCAAATGGCTACACCTTC. Amino acid sequence: CASSLTTGTANGYTF.